Detailed here is one TCR beta chain. V lost 11 bases, J lost 2 bases, and 15 bases lay in between. The germline CDR1 and CDR2 sequences are ENHRY and SYGVKD. CDR3 length: 13 amino acids. These data originate in a study of blood T cell repertoires in COVID-19. Study background: Samples of COVID-19 (acute and convalescent) were obtained from the United States, Italy and Spain. From T cells, B-cell-depleted T cells, or PBMCs came the material, which was cDNA or gDNA.

In the original workflow: Estimates of nucleated cell counts were drawn from the amplification of reference gene primers. Libraries were prepared by immunoSEQ multiplex PCR; TCRdb keeps only in-frame clonotypes and omits some of them. The DNA was the basis for D and trimming; V, J and clone size are from that table. Among 150,000 to 200,000 clones listed, more than 75% were seen once. This receptor was obtained from a person aged 65-85 years with COVID-19, enrolled during active disease. The sample comprised peripheral blood. This chain joins TRBV10-3 and TRBJ1-1; D is unclear. The CDR3 here is CASGSGLNTEAFF. Written as DNA, the CDR3 is TGTGCCTCGGGGTCAGGACTCAACACTGAAGCTTTCTTT.